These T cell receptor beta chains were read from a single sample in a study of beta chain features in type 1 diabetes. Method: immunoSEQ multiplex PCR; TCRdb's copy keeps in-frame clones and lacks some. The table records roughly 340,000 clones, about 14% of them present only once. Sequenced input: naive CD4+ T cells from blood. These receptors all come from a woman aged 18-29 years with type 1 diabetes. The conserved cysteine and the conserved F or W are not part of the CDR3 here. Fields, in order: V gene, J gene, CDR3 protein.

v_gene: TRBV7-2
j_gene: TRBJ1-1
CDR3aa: ASSLQLRNTEAF

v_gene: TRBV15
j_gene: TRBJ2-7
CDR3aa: ATSRDSGIYEQY

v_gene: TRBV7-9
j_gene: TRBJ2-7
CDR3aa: ASSLGTSPYEQY

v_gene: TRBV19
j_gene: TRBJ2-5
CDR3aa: ASSVREGRETQY

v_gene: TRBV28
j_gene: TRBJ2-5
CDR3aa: ASSYPGETQY

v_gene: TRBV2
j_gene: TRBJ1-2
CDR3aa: ASSFGSGYT

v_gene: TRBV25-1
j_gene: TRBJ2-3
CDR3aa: ASSGNRGQDTQY

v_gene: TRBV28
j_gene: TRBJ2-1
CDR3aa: ASSFTSTGYNEQF

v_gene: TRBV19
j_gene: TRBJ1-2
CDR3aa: ASSATGSNGYT

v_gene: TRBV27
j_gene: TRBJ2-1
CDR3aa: ASSSFLGGGNEQF

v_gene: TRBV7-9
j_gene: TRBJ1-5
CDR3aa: ASSLDAPGQATQH

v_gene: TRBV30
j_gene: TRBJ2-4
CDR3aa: AWSVIGVHIQY

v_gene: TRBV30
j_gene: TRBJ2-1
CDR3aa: AWSHGGSGFYNEQF

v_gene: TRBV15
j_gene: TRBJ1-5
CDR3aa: ATSRGGTGGTQPQH

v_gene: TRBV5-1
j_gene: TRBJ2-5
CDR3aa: ASSLDAGVETQY

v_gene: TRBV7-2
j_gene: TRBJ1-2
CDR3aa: ASSLASIGYT

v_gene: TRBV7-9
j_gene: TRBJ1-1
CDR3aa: ASSPQQVNTEAF

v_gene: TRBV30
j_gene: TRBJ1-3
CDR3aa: AWATGSSGNTIY

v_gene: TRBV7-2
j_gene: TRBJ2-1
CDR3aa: ASSDGTSVYNEQF

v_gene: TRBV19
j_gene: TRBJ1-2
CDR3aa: ASRMTGTYGYT

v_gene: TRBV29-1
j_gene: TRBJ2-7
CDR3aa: SVLRSISSYEQY

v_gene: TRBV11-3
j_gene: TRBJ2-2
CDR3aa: ASSLESRESYTGELF

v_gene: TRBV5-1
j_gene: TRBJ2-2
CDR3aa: ASSWDRGNTGELF

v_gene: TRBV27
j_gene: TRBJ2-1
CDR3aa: ASSPFTSGLEQF

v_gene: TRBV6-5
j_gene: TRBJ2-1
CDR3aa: ASKTLAGGGDEQF

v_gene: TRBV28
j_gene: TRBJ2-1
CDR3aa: ASSPSRLAGGNEQF

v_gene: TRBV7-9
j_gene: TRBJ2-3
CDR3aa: ASSFERDTQY

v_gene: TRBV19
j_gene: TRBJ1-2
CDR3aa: SSGFSYGYT

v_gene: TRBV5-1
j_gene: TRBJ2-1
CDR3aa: ASSLVGTSGRYEQF

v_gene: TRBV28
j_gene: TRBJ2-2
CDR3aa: ASTGGQGGELF

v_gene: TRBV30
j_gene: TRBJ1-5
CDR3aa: AWSAGGGYQPQH

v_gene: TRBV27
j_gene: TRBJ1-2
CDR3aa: ASTKREGVGYT

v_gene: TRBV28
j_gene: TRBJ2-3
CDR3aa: ASSLWRTGRADTQY

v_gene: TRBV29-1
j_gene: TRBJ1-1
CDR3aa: SVADSRTEAF

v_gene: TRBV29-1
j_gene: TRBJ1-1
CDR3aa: SVETNPGDTEAF

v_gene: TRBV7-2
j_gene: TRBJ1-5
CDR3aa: ASSSTGGNQPQH

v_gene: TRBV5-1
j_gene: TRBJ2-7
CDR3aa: ASSLGPGAYEQY

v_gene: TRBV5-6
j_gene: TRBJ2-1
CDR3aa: ASSFKSGHYNEQF

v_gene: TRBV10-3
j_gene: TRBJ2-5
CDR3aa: AIRTGTGAGETQY

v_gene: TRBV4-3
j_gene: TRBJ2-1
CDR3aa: ASSQDGGRAYNEQF

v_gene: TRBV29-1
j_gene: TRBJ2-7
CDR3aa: SVARQGATGEQY

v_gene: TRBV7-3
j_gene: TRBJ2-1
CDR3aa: ASSPTPTRDNEQF

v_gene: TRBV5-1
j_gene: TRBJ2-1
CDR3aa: ASLQGTGGDEQF

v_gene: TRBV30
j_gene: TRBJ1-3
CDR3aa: AWSKGGRNTIY

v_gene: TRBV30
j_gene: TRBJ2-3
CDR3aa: AWSLAGGTDTQY

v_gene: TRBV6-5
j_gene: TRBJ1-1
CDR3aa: ASSYSMGGEAF